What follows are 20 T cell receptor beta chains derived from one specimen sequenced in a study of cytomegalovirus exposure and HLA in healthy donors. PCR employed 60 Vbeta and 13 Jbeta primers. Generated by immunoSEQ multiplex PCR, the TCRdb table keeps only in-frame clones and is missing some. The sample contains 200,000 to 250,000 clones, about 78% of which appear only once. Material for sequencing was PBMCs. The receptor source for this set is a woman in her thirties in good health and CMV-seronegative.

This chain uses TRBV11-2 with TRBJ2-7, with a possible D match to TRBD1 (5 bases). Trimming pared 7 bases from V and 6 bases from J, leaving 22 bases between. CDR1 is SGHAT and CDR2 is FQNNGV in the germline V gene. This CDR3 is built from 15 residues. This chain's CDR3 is CASTKEVGVLLEQYF. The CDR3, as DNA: TGTGCCAGCACCAAAGAGGTAGGGGTCCTTCTCGAGCAGTACTTC.

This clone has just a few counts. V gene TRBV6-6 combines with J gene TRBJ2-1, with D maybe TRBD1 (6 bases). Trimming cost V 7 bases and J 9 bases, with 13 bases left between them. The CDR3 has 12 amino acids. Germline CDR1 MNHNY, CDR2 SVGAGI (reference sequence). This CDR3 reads CASNPQGGEQFF. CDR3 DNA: TGTGCCAGCAATCCACAGGGCGGTGAGCAGTTCTTC.

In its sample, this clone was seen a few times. CDR3 DNA sequence: TGTGCCAGCAGCGCTAGGGGCCCAGGGTTCACTGAAGCTTTCTTT. Protein product: CASSARGPGFTEAFF. V and J are TRBV7-9 and TRBJ1-1; the D gene is possibly TRBD1 (5 bases). This CDR3 region has 15 residues. Per germline, CDR1 SEHNR and CDR2 FQNEAQ (reference sequence). V shed 5 bases and J shed 4 bases, with 17 bases lying between them.

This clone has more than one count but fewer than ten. The CDR3: CASRRGGQEKLFF. The CDR3 nucleotides are TGTGCCAGTCGTCGGGGGGGCCAGGAAAAACTGTTTTTT. V gene TRBV27 combines with J gene TRBJ1-4, with D possibly being TRBD1 (6 bases). Germline-derived CDR1 and CDR2 are MNHEY and SMNVEV (reference sequence). V was trimmed by 9 bases and J by 8 bases, leaving 16 bases between them. The CDR3 totals 13 residues.

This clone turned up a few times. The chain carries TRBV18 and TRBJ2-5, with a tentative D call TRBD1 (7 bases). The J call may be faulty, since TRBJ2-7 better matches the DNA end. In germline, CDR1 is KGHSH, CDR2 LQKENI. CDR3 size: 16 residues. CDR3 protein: CASSPPTGRSIYEQYF. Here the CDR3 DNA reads TGTGCCAGCTCGCCCCCGACAGGGAGGTCGATCTACGAGCAGTACTTC.

In DNA form, the CDR3 reads TGTGCCAGCAGTGGCCTCTGGGGAGTCCTGTTTTTT. It translates to CASSGLWGVLFF. This chain uses TRBV6-5 with TRBJ1-4; D call uncertain. CDR3 length: 12 residues. Germline V gene data show CDR1 as MNHEY and CDR2 as SVGAGI. V lost 5 bases to trimming and J lost 14 bases, with 15 bases between them.

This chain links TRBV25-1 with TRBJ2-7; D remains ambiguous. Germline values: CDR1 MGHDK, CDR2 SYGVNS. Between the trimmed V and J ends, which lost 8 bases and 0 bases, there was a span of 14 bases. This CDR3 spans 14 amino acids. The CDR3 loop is CASATGRSSYEQYF. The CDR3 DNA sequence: TGTGCCAGCGCGACGGGTAGGAGCTCCTACGAGCAGTACTTC.

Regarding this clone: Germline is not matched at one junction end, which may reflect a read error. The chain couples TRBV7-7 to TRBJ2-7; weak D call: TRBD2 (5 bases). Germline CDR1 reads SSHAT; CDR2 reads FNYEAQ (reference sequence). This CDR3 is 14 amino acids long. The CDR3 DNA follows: TGTGCTAGCAGCTTTTCAGAGACTACCTACGAGCAGTACTTC. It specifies CASSFSETTYEQYF. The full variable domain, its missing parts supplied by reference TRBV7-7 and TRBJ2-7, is GAGVSQSPRYKVTKRGQDVTLRCDPISSHATLYWYQQALGQGPEFLTYFNYEAQPDKSGLPSDRFSAERPEGSISTLTIQRTEQRDSAMYRCASSFSETTYEQYFGPGTRLTVT.

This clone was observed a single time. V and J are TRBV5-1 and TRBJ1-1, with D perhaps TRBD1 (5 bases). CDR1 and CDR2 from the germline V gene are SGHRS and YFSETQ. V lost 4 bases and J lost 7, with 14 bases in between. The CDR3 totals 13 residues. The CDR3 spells CASSPWGDFEAFF. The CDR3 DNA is TGCGCCAGCAGCCCGTGGGGGGATTTTGAAGCTTTCTTT.

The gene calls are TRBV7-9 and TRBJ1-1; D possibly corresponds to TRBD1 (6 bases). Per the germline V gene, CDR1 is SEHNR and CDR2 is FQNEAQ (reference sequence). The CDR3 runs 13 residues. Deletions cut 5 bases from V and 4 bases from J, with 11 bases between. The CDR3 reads CASSRTVGTEAFF. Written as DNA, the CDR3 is TGTGCCAGCAGCCGGACAGTGGGCACTGAAGCTTTCTTT.

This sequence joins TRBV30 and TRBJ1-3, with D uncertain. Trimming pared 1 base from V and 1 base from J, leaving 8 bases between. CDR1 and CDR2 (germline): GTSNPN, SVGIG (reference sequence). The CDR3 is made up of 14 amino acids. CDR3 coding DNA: TGTGCCTGGAGTGCTACGGTGTCTGGAAACACCATATATTTT. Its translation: CAWSATVSGNTIYF. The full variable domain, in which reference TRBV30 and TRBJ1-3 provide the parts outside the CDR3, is SQTIHQWPATLVQPVGSPLSLECTVEGTSNPNLYWYRQAAGRGLQLLFYSVGIGQISSEVPQNLSASRPQDRQFILSSKKLLLSDSGFYLCAWSATVSGNTIYFGEGSWLTVV.

CDR3 sequence: CASSRGGGNTEAFF. The CDR3 nucleotides are TGTGCCAGCAGCCGCGGGGGAGGGAACACTGAAGCTTTCTTT. This rearrangement joins TRBV11-3 to TRBJ1-1; tentatively, D is TRBD1 (5 bases). The germline gives CDR1 SGHNT, CDR2 YENEEA. V lost 5 bases to trimming and J lost 1 base, with 11 bases between them. The CDR3 is 14 residues long.

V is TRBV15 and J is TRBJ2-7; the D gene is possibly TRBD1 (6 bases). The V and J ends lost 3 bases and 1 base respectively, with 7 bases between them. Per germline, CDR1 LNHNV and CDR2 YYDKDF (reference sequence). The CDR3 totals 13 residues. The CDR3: CATSRTGSYEQYF. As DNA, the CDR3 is TGTGCCACCAGCAGGACAGGTTCCTACGAGCAGTACTTC.

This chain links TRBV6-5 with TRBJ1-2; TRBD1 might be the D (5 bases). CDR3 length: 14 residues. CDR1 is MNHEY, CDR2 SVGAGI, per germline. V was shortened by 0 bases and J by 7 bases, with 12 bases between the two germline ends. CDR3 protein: CASSYSEGIGGYTF. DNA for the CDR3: TGTGCCAGCAGTTACTCGGAGGGGATCGGTGGCTACACCTTC.

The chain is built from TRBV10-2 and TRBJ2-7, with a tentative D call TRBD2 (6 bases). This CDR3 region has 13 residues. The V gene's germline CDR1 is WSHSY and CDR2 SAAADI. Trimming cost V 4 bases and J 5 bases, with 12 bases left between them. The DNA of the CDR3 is TGCGCCAGCAGTGTGGGATCGGGGGACGAGCAGTACTTC. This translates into CASSVGSGDEQYF.

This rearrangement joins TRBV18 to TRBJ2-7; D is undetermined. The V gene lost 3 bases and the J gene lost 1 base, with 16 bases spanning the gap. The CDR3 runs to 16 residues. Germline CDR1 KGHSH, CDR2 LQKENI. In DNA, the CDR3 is TGTGCCAGCTCACCCCCACGAAGCCCACCTTCCTACGAGCAGTACTTC. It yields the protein CASSPPRSPPSYEQYF. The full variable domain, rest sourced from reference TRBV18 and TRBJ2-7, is NAGVMQNPRHLVRRRGQEARLRCSPMKGHSHVYWYRQLPEEGLKFMVYLQKENIIDESGMPKERFSAEFPKEGPSILRIQQVVRGDSAAYFCASSPPRSPPSYEQYFGPGTRLTVT.

The CDR3 DNA reads TGTGCCAGCAGCTCCAGGGTACCGAACACTGAAGCTTTCTTT. Translating it yields CASSSRVPNTEAFF. The chain joins TRBV13 to TRBJ1-1; weak D call: TRBD1 (5 bases). V lost 4 bases, J lost 1 base, and 10 bases lay in between. This CDR3 has 14 amino acids. Germline CDR1 reads PRHDT; CDR2 reads FYEKMQ (reference sequence).

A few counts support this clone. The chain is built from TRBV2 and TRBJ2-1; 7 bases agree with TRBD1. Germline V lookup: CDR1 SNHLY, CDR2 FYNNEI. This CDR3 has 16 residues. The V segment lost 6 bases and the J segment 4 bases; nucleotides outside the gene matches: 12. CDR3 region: CASRVPGEGQYNEQFF. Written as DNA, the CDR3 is TGTGCCAGCAGGGTCCCGGGTGAGGGACAGTACAATGAGCAGTTCTTC.

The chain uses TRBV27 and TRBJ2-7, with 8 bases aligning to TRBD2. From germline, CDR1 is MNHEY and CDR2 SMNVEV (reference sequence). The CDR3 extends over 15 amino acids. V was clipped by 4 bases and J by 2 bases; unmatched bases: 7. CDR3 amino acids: CASSYTSGPTYEQYF. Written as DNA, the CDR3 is TGTGCCAGCAGTTACACTAGCGGACCAACCTACGAGCAGTACTTC.

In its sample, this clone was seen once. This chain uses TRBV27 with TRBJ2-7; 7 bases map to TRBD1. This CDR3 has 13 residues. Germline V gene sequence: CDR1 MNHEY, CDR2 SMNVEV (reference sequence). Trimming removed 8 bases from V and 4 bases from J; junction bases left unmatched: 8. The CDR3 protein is CASPRQGRYEQYF. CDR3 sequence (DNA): TGTGCCAGCCCGCGACAGGGTCGTTACGAGCAGTACTTC.